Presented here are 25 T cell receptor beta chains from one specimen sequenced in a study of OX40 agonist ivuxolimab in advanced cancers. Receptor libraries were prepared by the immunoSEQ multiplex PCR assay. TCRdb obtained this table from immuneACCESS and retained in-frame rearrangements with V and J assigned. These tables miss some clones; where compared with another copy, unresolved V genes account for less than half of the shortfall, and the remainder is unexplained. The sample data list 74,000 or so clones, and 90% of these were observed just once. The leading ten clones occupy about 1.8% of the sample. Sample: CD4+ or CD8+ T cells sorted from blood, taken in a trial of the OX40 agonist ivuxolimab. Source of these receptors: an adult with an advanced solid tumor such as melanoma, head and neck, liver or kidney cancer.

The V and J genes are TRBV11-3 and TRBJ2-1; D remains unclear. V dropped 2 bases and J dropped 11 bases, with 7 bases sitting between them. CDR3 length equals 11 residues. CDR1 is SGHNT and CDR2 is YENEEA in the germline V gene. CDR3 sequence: CASSLSTKQFF. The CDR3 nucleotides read TGTGCCAGCAGCTTATCAACTAAGCAGTTCTTC.

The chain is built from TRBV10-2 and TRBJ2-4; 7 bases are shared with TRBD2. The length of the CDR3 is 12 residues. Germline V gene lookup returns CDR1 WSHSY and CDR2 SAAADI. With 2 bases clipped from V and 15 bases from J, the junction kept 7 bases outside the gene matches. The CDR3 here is CASSEGGEKGYF. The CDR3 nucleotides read TGCGCCAGCAGTGAGGGGGGGGAGAAGGGGTACTTC.

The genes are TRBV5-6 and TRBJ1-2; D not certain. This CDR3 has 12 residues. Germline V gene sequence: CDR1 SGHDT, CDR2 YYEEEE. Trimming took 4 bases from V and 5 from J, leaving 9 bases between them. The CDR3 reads CASSPLGYGYTF. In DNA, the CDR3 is TGTGCCAGCAGCCCCTTGGGGTATGGCTACACCTTC. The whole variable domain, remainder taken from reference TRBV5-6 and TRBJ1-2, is DAGVTQSPTHLIKTRGQQVTLRCSPKSGHDTVSWYQQALGQGPQFIFQYYEEEERQRGNFPDRFSGHQFPNYSSELNVNALLLGDSALYLCASSPLGYGYTFGSGTRLTVV.

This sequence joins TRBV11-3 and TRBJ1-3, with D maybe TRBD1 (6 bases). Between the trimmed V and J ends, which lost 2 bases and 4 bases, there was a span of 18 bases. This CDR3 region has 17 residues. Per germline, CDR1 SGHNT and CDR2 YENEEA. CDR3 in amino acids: CASSLTSRGASGNTIYF. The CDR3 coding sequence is TGTGCCAGCAGCTTAACCTCTCGGGGGGCGTCAGGAAACACCATATATTTT.

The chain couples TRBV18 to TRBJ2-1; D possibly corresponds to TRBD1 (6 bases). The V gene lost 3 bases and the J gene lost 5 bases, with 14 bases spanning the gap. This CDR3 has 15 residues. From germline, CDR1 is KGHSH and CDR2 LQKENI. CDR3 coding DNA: TGTGCCAGCTCACCGGTTAGGGGACAACACAATGAGCAGTTCTTC. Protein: CASSPVRGQHNEQFF.

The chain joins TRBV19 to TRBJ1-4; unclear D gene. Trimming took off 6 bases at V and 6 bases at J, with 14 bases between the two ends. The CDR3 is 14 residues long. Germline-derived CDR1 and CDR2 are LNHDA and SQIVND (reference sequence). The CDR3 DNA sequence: TGTGCCAGTAGCCAGATTAACAGAGATGAAAAACTGTTTTTT. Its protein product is CASSQINRDEKLFF.

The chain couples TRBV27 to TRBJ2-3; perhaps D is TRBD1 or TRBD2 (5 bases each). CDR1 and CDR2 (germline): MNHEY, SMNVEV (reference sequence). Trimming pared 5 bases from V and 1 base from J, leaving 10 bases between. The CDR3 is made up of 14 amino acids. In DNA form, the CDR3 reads TGTGCCAGCAGTCCCGGGACGGGCACAGATACGCAGTATTTT. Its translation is CASSPGTGTDTQYF.

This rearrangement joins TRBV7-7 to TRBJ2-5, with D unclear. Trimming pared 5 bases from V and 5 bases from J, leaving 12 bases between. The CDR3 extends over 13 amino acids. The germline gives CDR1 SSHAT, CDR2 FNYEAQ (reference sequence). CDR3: CASSPAPSETQYF. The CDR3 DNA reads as TGTGCCAGCAGCCCCGCACCCTCGGAGACCCAGTACTTC.

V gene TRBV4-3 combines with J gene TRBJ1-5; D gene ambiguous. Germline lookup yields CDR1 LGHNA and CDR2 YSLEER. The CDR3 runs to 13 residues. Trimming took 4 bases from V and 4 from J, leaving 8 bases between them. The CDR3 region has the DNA TGCGCCAGCAGCCCATTTAGGAATCAGCCCCAGCATTTT. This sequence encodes CASSPFRNQPQHF.

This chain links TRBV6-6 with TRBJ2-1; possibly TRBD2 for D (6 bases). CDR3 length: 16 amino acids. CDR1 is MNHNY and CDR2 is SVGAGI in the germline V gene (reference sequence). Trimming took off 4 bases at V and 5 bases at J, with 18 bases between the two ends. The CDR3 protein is CASSFPGGGINNEQFF. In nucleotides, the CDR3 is TGTGCCAGCAGTTTTCCGGGCGGCGGGATCAACAATGAGCAGTTCTTC.

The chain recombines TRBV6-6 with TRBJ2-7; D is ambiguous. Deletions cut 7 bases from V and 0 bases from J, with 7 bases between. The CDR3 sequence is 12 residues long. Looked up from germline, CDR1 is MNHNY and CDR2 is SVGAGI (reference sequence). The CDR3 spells CASNGVSYEQYF. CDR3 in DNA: TGTGCCAGCAACGGCGTCTCCTACGAGCAGTACTTC.

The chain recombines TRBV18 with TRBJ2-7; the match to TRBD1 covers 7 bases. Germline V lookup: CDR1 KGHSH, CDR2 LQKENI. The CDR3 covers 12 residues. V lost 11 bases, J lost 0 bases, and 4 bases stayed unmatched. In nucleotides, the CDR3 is TGTGCCTCCGGACAGGTCTCCTACGAGCAGTACTTC. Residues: CASGQVSYEQYF.

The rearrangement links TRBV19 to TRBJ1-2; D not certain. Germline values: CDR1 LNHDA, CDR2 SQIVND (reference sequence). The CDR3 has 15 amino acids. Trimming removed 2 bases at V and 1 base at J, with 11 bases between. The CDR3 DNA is TGTGCCAGTAGTATATGGGCAGGCCTTAACTATGGCTACACCTTC. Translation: CASSIWAGLNYGYTF.

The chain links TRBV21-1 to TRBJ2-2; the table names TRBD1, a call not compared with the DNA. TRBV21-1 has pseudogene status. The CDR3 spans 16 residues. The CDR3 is CASSTNSGLNTGELFF. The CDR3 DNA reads TGTGCCAGCAGCACGAATTCAGGCCTTAACACCGGGGAGCTGTTTTTT.

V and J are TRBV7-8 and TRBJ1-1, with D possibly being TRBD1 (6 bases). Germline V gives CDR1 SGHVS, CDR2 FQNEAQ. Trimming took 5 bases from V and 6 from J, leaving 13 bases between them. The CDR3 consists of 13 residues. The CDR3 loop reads CASSGTGAAEAFF. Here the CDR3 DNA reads TGTGCCAGCAGCGGGACGGGGGCGGCTGAAGCTTTCTTT. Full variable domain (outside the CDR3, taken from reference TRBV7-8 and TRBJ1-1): GAGVSQSPRYKVAKRGQDVALRCDPISGHVSLFWYQQALGQGPEFLTYFQNEAQLDKSGLPSDRFFAERPEGSVSTLKIQRTQQEDSAVYLCASSGTGAAEAFFGQGTRLTVV.

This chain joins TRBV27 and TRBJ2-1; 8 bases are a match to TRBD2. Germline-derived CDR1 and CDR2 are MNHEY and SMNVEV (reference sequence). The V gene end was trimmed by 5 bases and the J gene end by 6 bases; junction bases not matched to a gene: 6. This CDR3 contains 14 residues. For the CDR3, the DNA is TGTGCCAGCAGTCGGGGGGGCGGCGGCAATGAGCAGTTCTTC. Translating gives CASSRGGGGNEQFF.

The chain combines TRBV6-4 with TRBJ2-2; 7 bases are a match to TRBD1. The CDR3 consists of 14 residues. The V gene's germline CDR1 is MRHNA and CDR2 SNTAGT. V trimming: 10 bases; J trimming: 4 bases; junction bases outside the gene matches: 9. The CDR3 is CATAEQGSTGELFF. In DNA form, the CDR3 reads TGTGCCACCGCCGAACAGGGGAGCACCGGGGAGCTGTTTTTT.

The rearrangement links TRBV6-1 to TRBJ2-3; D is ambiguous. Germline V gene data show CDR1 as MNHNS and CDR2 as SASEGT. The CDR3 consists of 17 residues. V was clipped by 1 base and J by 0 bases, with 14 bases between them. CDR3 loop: CASSEGLSSVSTDTQYF. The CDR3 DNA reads TGTGCCAGCAGTGAAGGGCTCTCCTCGGTTAGCACAGATACGCAGTATTTT.

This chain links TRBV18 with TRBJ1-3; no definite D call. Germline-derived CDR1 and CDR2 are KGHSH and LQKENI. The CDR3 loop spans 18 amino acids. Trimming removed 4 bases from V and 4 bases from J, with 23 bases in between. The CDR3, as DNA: TGTGCCAGCTCACGGGATCGGGGAGTAACGGTGCGAGGAAACACCATATATTTT. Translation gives CASSRDRGVTVRGNTIYF.

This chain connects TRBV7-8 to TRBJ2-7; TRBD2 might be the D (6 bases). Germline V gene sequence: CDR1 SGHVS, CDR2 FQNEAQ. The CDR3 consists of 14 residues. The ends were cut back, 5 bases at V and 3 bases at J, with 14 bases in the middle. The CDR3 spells CASSRDSTNYEQYF. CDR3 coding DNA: TGTGCCAGCAGCCGGGACTCCACGAACTACGAGCAGTACTTC. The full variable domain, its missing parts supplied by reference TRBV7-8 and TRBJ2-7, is GAGVSQSPRYKVAKRGQDVALRCDPISGHVSLFWYQQALGQGPEFLTYFQNEAQLDKSGLPSDRFFAERPEGSVSTLKIQRTQQEDSAVYLCASSRDSTNYEQYFGPGTRLTVT.

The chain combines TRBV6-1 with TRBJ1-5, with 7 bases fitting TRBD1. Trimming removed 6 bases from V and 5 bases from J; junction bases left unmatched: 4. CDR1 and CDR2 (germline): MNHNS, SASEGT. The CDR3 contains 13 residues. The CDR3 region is CASREGQYQPQHF. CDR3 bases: TGTGCCAGCAGGGAGGGACAGTATCAGCCCCAGCATTTT.

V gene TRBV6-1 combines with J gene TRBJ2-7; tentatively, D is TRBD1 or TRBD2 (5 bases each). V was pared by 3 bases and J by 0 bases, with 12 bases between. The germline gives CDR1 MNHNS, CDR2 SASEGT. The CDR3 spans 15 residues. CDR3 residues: CASSELRGASYEQYF. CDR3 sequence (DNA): TGTGCCAGCAGTGAGTTGAGGGGCGCCTCCTACGAGCAGTACTTC.

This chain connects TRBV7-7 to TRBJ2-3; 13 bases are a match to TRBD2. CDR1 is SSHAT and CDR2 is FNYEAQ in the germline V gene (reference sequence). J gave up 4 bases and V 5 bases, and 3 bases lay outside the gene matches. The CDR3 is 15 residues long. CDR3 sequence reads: CASSPGLAGSDTQYF. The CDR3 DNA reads TGTGCCAGCAGCCCGGGACTAGCGGGATCAGATACGCAGTATTTT.

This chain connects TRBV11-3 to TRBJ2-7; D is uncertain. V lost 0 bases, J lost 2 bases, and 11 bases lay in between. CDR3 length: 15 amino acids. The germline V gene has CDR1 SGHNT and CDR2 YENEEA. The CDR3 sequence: CASSLEPWGTYEQYF. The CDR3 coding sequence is TGTGCCAGCAGCTTAGAACCCTGGGGAACCTACGAGCAGTACTTC.

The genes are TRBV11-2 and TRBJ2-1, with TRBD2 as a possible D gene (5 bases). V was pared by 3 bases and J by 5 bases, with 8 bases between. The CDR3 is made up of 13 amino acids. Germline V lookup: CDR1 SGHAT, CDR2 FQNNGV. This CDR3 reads CASSLQEDNEQFF. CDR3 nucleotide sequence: TGTGCCAGCAGCTTGCAGGAGGACAATGAGCAGTTCTTC.